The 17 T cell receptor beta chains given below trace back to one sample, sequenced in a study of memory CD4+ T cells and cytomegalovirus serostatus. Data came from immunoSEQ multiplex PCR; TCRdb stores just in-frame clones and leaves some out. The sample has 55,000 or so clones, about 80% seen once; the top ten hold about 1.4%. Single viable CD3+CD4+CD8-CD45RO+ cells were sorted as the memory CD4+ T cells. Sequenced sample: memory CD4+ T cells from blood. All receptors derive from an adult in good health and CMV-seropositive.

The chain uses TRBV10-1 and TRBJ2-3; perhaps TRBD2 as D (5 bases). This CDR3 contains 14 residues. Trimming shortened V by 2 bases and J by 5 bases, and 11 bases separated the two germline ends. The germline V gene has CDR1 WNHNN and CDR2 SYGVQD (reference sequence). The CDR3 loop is CASSEAGRGDTQYF. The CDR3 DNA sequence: TGCGCCAGCAGTGAGGCGGGTCGGGGAGATACGCAGTATTTT.

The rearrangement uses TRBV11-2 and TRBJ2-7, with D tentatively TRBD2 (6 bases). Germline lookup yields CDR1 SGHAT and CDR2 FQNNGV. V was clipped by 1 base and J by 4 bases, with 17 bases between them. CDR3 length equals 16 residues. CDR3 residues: CASSLGGQAGRYEQYF. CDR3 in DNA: TGTGCCAGCAGCTTAGGGGGCCAAGCGGGCCGATACGAGCAGTACTTC.

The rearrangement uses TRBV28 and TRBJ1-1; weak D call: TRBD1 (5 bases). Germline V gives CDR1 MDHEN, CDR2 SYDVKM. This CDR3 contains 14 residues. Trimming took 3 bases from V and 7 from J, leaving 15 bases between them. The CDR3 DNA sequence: TGTGCCAGCAGTTTCTCGAGGGCTGGGGGTGAAGCTTTCTTT. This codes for CASSFSRAGGEAFF.

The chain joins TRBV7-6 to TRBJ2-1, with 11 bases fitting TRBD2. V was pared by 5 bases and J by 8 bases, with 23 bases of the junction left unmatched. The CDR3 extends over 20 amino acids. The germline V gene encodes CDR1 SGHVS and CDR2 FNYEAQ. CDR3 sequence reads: CASSLRAAGTSGQLGYEQFF. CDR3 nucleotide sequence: TGTGCCAGCAGCCTTCGGGCCGCCGGGACTAGCGGCCAATTAGGGTATGAGCAGTTCTTC.

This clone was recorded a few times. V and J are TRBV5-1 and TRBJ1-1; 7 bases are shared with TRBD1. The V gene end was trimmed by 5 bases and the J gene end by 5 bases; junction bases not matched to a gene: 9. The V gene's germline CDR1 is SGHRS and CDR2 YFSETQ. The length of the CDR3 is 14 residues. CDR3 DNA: TGCGCCAGCAGGTCGTATCAGGGGGATACTGAAGCTTTCTTT. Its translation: CASRSYQGDTEAFF.

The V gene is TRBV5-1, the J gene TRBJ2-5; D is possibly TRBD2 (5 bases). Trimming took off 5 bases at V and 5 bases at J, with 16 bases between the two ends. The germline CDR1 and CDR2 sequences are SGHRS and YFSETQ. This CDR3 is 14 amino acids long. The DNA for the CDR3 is TGCGCCAGCAGTCCTGGGCTAGCCTCGGAGACCCAGTACTTC. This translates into CASSPGLASETQYF.

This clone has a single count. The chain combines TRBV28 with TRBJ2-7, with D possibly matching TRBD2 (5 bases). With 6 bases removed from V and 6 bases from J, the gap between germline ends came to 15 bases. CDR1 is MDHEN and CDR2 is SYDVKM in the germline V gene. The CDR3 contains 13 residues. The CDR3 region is CASSLIPRGEQYF. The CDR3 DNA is TGTGCCAGCAGCCTAATCCCTCGGGGCGAGCAGTACTTC.

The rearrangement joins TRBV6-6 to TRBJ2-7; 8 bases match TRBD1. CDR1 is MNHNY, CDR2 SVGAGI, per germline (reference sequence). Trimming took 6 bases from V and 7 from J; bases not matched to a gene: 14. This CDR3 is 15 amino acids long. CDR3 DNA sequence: TGTGCCAGCAGCTCGCGAGGGACAGGCCCACGGGAGCAGTACTTC. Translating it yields CASSSRGTGPREQYF.

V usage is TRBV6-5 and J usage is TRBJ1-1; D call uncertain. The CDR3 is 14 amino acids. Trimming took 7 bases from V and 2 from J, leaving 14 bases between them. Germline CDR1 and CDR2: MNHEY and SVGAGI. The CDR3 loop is CASTPSRGNTEAFF. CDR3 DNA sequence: TGTGCCAGCACTCCAAGTCGGGGAAACACTGAAGCTTTCTTT.

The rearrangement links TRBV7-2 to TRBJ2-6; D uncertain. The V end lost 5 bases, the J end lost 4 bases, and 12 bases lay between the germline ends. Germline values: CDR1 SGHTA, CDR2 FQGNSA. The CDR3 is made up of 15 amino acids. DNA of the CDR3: TGTGCCAGCAGCGGTAGGGTTTCCGGGGCCAACGTCCTGACTTTC. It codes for CASSGRVSGANVLTF.

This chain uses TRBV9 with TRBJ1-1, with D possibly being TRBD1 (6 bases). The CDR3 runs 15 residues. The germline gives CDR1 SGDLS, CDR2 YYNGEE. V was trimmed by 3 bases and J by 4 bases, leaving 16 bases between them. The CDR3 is CASSASGSQGTEAFF. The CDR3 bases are TGTGCCAGCAGCGCCTCAGGGTCACAGGGCACTGAAGCTTTCTTT.

The CDR3 is CATSRARGQANYGYTF. As DNA, the CDR3 is TGTGCCACCAGCAGAGCCCGGGGACAAGCCAACTATGGCTACACCTTC. This chain links TRBV15 with TRBJ1-2; possible D gene TRBD1, 6 bases. Germline assignment: CDR1 LNHNV and CDR2 YYDKDF (reference sequence). Deletions cut 1 base from V and 2 bases from J, with 14 bases between. There are 16 residues in the CDR3.

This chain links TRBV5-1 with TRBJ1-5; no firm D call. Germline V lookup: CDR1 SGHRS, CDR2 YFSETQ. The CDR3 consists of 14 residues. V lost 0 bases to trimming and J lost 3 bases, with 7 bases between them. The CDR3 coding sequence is TGCGCCAGCAGCTTGGAAGGGAACAATCAGCCCCAGCATTTT. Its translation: CASSLEGNNQPQHF.

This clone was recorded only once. DNA of the CDR3: TGTGCCAGCAGCTTGGGGGGACAGAACACCGGGGAGCTGTTTTTT. Protein sequence: CASSLGGQNTGELFF. J is TRBJ2-2 and V is TRBV5-4, with D possibly TRBD1 on 6 matching bases. The germline V and J ends were trimmed by 0 bases and 1 base, with 7 bases remaining between them. The CDR3 runs to 15 residues. The V gene's germline CDR1 is SGHNT and CDR2 YYREEE (reference sequence).

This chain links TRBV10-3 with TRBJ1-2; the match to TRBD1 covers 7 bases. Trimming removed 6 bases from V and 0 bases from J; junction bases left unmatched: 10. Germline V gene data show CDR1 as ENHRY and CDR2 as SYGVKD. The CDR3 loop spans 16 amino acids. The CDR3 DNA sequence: TGTGCCATCAGGGAGGGGTACAGGGGCCCTAACTATGGCTACACCTTC. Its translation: CAIREGYRGPNYGYTF.

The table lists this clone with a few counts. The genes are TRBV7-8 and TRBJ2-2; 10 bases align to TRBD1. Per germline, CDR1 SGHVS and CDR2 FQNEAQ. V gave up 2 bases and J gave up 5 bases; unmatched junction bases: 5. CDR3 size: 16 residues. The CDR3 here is CASSLTGTGATGELFF. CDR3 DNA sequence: TGTGCCAGCAGCTTAACCGGGACAGGGGCGACCGGGGAGCTGTTTTTT.

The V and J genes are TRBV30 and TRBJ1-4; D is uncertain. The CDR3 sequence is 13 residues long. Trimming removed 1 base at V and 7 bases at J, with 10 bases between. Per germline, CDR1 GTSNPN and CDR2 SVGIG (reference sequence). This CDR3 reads CAWSGTPAEKLFF. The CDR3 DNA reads TGTGCCTGGAGTGGGACCCCGGCTGAAAAACTGTTTTTT. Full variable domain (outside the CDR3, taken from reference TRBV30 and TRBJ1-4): SQTIHQWPATLVQPVGSPLSLECTVEGTSNPNLYWYRQAAGRGLQLLFYSVGIGQISSEVPQNLSASRPQDRQFILSSKKLLLSDSGFYLCAWSGTPAEKLFFGSGTQLSVL.